This T cell receptor beta chain was retrieved from a study of early T cells in non-severe SARS-CoV-2 infection (dated by TCRdb to about 2021). Describing the broader study: Because TCR sequencing relied on bulk RNA taken from unsorted whole blood, pairing of alpha and beta chains was not possible.

The germline V gene gives CDR1 as MDHEN and CDR2 as SYDVKM. The CDR3, cysteine through phenylalanine, is 16 amino acids long. Only the CDR3 region is kept as DNA, spanning 48 bases read in frame from base 1. The germline V end is reduced by 4 bases and the J end by 13 bases; junction bases left unmatched: 21. General study outcomes and caveats: VDJdb matching was skewed toward anti-spike CD8 responses, so virus-specific expansions were likely underestimated and private and CD4 specificities were missed.

Library construction relied on 5' RACE. TCRdb names NextSeq 500 as the instrument used. In the TCR library protocol, unique molecular identifiers were attached to individual cDNA molecules to correct for PCR bias and sequencing error. Sequencing covered both TCR alpha and beta chains, and within each sample the abundances of alpha and beta sequences were tightly co-correlated. The authors processed their data as follows. Decombinator V4 was used to perform V gene, J gene and CDR3 annotation of TCR sequences. TCRs were defined as expanded if a significant change between any two time points was detected under a Poisson model with p below 0.0001. TCR abundances were normalised to the total number of TCRs sequenced per sample and expressed as counts per million. MAIT TCRs were defined by TRAV1-2 paired with TRAJ12, TRAJ20 or TRAJ33, and iNKT TCRs by TRAV10 paired with TRAJ18. VDJdb, accessed on 1 November 2021, was searched for TCRs annotated for CMV, EBV and SARS-CoV-2, and TCRs annotated for more than one antigen were excluded. The public reads were run again by TCRdb, first through fastp at Q25 and then through MiXCR, and only productive beta chains were kept. CDR3 protein sequences are deduplicated, and each keeps its most common genes and DNA. The authors' filters were not applied to this entry. Present in this sample are roughly 93,000 distinct CDR3 sequences, about 15% of which were seen just once. The ten largest make up approximately 0.5% of the sample.

This clonotype was seen more than once but under ten times. This receptor's antigen is unknown. Base qualities are not recorded, but no much larger clone differs from it by a single base. The study was a case-control design nested within a healthcare worker cohort in London, UK, with weekly nasopharyngeal swab PCR tests and blood sampling. Healthcare workers were recruited during the week of the UK lockdown, between 23 and 31 March 2020, and followed weekly for up to about 15 weeks. The rearranged segments are TRBV28 and TRBJ1-1; TRBD1 matches 7 bases in the middle. This receptor was obtained from an adult who was a healthcare worker with PCR-confirmed SARS-CoV-2 infection or an uninfected control (not recorded which). The sequenced material came from whole blood. The DNA is as follows: TGTGCCAGCAGTTCACCAAATAGACAGGGACAAATTAAAGGTTTCTTT. It is translated as CASSSPNRQGQIKGFF.